This TCR beta chain was sequenced during a study of CD8+CD57+ T cells in acquired aplastic anemia. Genomic DNA acted as the template from which TCR beta VDJ combination and CDR3 sequence profiling were carried out. MiXCR, applied by TCRdb to the reads, yields one record per CDR3 protein. The sample lists some 200,000 distinct CDR3 sequences; roughly 50% were seen once. The CDR3 totals 15 residues. The germline V gene encodes CDR1 SGHTA and CDR2 FQGNSA. V dropped 2 bases and J dropped 7 bases, with 17 bases sitting between them. Sequenced patients had shown CD8+CD57+ cell expansion by flow cytometry. Blood was sampled before the patients had received any therapy.

This rearrangement joins TRBV7-2 to TRBJ2-5; D might be TRBD1 or TRBD2, each matching 5 bases. The source material was sorted CD4+, CD8+, or CD8+CD57+ T cells (not recorded which) from PBMCs. This TCR derives from a human donor with aplastic anemia. The CDR3 protein is CASSLSVLGVGTQYF. The DNA of the CDR3 is TGTGCCAGCAGCTTATCGGTACTAGGGGTAGGGACCCAGTACTTC.